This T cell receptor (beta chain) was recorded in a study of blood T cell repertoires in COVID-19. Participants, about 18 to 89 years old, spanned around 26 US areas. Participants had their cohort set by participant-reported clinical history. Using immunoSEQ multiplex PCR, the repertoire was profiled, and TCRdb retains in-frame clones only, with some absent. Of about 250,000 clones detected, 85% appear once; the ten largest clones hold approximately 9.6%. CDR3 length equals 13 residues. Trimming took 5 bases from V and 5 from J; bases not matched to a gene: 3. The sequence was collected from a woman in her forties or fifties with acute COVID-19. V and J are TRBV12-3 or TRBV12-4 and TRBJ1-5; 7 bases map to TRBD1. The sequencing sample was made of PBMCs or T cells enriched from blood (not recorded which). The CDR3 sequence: CASSTGDHQPQHF. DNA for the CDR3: TGTGCCAGCAGTACAGGGGATCATCAGCCCCAGCATTTT.